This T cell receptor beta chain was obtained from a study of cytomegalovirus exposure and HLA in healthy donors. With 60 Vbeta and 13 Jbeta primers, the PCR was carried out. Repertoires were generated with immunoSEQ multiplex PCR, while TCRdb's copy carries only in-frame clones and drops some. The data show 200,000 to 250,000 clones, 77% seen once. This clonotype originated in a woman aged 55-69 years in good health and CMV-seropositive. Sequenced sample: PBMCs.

The CDR3 region has the DNA TGTGCCAGCAGCGAACTCGGACTAGCGGGAGGGCCGGGCGAGCAGTACTTC. It codes for CASSELGLAGGPGEQYF. This chain links TRBV6-1 with TRBJ2-7, with 15 bases lining up with TRBD2. J was trimmed by 6 bases and V by 6 bases; bases with no gene match: 12. The CDR3 consists of 17 residues. From germline, CDR1 is MNHNS and CDR2 SASEGT.